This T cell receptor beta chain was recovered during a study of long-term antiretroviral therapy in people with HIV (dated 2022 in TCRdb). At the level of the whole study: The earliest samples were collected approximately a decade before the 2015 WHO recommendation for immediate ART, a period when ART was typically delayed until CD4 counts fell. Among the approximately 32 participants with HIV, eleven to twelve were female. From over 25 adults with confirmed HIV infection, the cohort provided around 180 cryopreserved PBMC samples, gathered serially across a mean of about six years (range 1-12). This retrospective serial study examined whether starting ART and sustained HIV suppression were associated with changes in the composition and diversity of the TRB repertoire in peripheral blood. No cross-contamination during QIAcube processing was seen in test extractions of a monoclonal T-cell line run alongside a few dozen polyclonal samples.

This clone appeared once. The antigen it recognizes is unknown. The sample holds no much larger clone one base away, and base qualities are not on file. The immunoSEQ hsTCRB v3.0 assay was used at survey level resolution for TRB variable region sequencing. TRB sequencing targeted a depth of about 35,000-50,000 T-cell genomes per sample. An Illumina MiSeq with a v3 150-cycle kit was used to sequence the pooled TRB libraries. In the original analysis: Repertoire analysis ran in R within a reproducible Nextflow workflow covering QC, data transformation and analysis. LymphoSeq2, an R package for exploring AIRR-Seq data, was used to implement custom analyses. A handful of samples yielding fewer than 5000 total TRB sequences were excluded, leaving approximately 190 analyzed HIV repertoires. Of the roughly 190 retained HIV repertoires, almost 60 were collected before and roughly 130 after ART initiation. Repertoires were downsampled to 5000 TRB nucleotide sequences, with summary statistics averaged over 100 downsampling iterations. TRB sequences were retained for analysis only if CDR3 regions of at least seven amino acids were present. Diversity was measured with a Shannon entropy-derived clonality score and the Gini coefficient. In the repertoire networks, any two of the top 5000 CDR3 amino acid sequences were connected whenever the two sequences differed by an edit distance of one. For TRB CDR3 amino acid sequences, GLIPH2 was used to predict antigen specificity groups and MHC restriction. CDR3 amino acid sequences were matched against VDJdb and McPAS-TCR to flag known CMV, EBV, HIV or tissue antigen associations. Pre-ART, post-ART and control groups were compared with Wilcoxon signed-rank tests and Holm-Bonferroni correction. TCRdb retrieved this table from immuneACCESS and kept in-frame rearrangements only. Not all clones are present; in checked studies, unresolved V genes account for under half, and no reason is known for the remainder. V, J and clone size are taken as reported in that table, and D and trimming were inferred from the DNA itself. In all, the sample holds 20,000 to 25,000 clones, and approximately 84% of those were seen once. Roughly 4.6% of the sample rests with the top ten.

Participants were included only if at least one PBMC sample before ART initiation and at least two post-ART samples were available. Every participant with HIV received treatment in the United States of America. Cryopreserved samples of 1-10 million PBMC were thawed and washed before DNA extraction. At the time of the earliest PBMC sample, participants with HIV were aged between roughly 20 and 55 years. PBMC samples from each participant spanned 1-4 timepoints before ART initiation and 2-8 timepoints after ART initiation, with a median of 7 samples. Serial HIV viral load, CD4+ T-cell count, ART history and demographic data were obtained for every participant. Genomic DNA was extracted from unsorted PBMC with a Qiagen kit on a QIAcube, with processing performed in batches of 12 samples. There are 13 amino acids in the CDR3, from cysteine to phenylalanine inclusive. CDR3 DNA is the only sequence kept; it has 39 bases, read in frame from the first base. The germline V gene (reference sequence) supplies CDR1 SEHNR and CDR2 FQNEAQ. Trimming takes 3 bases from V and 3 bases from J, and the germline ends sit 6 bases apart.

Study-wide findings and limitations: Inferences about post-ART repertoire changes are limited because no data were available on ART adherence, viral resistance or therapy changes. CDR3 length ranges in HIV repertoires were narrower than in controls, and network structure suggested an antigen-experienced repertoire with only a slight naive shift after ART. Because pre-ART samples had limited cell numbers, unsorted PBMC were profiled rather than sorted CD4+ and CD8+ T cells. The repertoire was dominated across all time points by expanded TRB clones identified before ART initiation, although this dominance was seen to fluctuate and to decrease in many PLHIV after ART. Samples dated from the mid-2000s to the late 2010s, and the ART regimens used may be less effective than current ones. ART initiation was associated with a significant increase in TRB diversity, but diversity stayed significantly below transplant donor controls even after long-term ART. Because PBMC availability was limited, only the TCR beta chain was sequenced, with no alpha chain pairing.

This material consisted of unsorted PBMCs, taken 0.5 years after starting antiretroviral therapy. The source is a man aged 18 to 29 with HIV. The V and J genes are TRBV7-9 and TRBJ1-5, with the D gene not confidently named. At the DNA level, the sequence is TGTGCCAGCAGCTTCCGAGACAATCAGCCCCAGCATTTT. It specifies CASSFRDNQPQHF.